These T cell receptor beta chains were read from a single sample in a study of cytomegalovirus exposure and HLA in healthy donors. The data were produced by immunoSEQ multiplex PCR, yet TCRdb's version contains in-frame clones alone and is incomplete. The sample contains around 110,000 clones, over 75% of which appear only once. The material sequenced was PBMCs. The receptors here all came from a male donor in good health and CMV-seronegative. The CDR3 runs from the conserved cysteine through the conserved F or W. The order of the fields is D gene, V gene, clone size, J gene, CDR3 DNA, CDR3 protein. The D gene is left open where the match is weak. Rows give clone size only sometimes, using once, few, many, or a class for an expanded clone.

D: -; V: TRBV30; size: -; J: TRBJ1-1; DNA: TGTGCCTGGAGTGCCAGATTGAACACTGAAGCTTTCTTT; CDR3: CAWSARLNTEAFF
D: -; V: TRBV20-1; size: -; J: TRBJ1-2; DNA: TGCAGTGCTTGGGGGGGCTATGGCTACACCTTC; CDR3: CSAWGGYGYTF
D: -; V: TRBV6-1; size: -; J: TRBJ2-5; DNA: TGTGCCAGCAGTACCCGGGTTCAAGAGACCCAGTACTTC; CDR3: CASSTRVQETQYF
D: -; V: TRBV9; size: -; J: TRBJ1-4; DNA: TGTGCCAGCAGCGAGGCCCCGGGGATTACCAATGAAAAACTGTTTTTT; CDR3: CASSEAPGITNEKLFF
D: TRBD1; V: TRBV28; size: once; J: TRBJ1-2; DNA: TGTGCCAGCGGGAGTTCAGGGGGCCTGGTAGGCTACACCTTC; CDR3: CASGSSGGLVGYTF
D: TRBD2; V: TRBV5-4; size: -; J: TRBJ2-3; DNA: TGTGCCAGCTACCCAGCGGGAGGGCCAAGCACAGATACGCAGTATTTT; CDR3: CASYPAGGPSTDTQYF
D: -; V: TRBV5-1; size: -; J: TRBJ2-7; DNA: TGCGCCAGCAGCTTTCTGTGGAGAGAAGGGAGCTCCTACGAGCAGTACTTC; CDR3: CASSFLWREGSSYEQYF
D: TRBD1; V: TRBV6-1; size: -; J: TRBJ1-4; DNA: TGTGCCAGCACCTGGGACAGGGGGCGAGAAAAACTGTTTTTT; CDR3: CASTWDRGREKLFF
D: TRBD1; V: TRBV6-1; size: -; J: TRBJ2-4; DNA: TGTGCCAGCAGTCCCGGGACAGAAAACATTCAGTACTTC; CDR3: CASSPGTENIQYF
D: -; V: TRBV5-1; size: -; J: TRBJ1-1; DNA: TGCGCCAGCAGCTCACCGACAGAATCGAACACTGAAGCTTTCTTT; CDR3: CASSSPTESNTEAFF
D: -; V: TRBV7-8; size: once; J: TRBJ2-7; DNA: TGTGCCAGCAGCTTAGGGGTTCGGGGAGAGGTTGGCGAGCAGTACTTC; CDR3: CASSLGVRGEVGEQYF
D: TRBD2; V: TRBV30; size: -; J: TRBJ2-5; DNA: TGTGCCTGGAGCGAGGGGACTAGCGGGAGAGAAGAGACCCAGTACTTC; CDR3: CAWSEGTSGREETQYF
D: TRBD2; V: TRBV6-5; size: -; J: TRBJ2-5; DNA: TGTGCCAGCAGTGGACTAGGCTATTCACAAGAGACCCAGTACTTC; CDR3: CASSGLGYSQETQYF
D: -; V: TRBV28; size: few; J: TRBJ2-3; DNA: TGTGCCAGCAGAAACAGCAGAGACACAGATACGCAGTATTTT; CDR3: CASRNSRDTDTQYF
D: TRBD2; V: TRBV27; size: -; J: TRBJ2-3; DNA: TGTGCCAGCAGTTTTAAAGGACTAGCGATAGATACGCAGTATTTT; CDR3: CASSFKGLAIDTQYF
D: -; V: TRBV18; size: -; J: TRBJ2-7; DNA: TGTGCCAGCTCAACGTACCGGGAAACCTACGAGCAGTACTTC; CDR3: CASSTYRETYEQYF
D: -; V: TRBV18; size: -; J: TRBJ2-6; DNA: TGTGCCAGCTCACCTGAGAGATCTGGGGCCAACGTCCTGACTTTC; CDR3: CASSPERSGANVLTF
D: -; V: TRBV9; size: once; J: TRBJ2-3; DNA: TGTGCCAGCAGCTCACAGGGGGGGGACACAGATACGCAGTATTTT; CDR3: CASSSQGGDTDTQYF
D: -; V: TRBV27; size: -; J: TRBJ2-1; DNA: TGTGCCAGCAGTCGGCAGGGTGGTGAGCAGTTCTTC; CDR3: CASSRQGGEQFF
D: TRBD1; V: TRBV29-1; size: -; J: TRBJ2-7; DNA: TGCAGCGTCGTCCGGGACAGCTACGAGCAGTACTTC; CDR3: CSVVRDSYEQYF
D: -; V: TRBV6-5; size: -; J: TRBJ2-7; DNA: TGTGCCAGCAACGACCTAGCTAAAACCTCCTACGAGCAGTACTTC; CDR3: CASNDLAKTSYEQYF
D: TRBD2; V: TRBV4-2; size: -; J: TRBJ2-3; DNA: TGTGCCAGCAGCCAAGATCTAGCGGGAGGCACAGATACGCAGTATTTT; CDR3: CASSQDLAGGTDTQYF
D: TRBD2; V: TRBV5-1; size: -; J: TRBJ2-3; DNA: TGCGCCAGCAGCTACCGGGGGAGGGCCGCGTCAGATACGCAGTATTTT; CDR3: CASSYRGRAASDTQYF
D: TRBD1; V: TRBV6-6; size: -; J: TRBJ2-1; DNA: TGTGCCAGCAGTCAACAGGGGCCTGAGCAGTTCTTC; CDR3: CASSQQGPEQFF
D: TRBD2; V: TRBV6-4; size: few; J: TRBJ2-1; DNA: TGTGCCAGCAGTGTGGCGAAACTAGCGGGGTCTGACTACAATGAGCAGTTCTTC; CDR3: CASSVAKLAGSDYNEQFF
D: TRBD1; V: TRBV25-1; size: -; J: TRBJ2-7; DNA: TGTGCCAGCGCCGGGACAGAGTTCTACGAGCAGTACTTC; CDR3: CASAGTEFYEQYF
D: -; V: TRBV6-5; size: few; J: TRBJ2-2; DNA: TGTGCCAGCAGTTACAACAGGGTGGCGACCGGGGAGCTGTTTTTT; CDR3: CASSYNRVATGELFF
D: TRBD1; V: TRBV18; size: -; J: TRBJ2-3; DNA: TGTGCCAGCTCACCGGGACAGGGGGTCACAGATACGCAGTATTTT; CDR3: CASSPGQGVTDTQYF
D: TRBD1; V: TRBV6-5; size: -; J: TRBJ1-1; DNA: TGTGCCAGCAGTAAACCAGGGGGCGCAGACACTGAAGCTTTCTTT; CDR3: CASSKPGGADTEAFF
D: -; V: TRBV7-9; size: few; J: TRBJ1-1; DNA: TGTGCCAGCAGCTTAGAGGACACCACTGAAGCTTTCTTT; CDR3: CASSLEDTTEAFF
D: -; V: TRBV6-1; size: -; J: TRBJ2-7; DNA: TGTGCCAGCAGTGCCGTAAACTCCTACGAGCAGTACTTC; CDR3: CASSAVNSYEQYF
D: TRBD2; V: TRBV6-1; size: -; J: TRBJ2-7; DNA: TGTGCCAGCAGTGCCCTGACTAGCGGGAACTACGAGCAGTACTTC; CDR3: CASSALTSGNYEQYF
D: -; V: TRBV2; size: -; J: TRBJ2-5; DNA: TGTGCCAGCACGGCGGGATCGCTGGAGACCCAGTACTTC; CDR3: CASTAGSLETQYF
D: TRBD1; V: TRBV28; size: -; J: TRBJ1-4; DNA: TGTGCCAGCAGGGACAGGGGGCGTGAAAAACTGTTTTTT; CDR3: CASRDRGREKLFF
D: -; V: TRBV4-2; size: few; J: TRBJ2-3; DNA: TGTGCCAGCACCCCGAGTCCGGGGGCAGATACGCAGTATTTT; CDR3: CASTPSPGADTQYF
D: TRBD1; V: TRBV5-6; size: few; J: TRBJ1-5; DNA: TGTGCCAGCAGCTTATTTGACAGGGCAAATCAGCCCCAGCATTTT; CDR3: CASSLFDRANQPQHF
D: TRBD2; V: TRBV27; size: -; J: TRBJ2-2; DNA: TGTGCCAGCAGTTCGGGACTAGCGGTTAACACCGGGGAGCTGTTTTTT; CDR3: CASSSGLAVNTGELFF
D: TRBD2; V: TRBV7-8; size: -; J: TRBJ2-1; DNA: TGTGCCAGCAGCTCAGGACTAGCAAGTTACAATGAGCAGTTCTTC; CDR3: CASSSGLASYNEQFF
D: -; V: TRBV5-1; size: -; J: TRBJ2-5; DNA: TGCGCCAGCAGCTTGGGGACAGTTAGAGAGACCCAGTACTTC; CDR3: CASSLGTVRETQYF
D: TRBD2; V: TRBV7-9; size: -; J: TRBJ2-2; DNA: TGTGCCAGCAGCCCCGGGGGGGCCTACACCGGGGAGCTGTTTTTT; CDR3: CASSPGGAYTGELFF
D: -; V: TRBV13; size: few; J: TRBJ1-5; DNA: TGTGCCAGCAGCTCCCCCGGGAACAGCTTCCAGCCCCAGCATTTT; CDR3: CASSSPGNSFQPQHF
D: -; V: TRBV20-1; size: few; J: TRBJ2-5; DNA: TGCAGTGCGGGAGTGAAAGAGACCCAGTACTTC; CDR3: CSAGVKETQYF
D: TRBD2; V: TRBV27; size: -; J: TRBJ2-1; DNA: TGTGCCAGCAGTTTAGCGGGAGGCATTGAGCAGTTCTTC; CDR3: CASSLAGGIEQFF
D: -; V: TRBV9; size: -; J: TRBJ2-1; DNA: TGTGCCAGCAGCGGGGGCGTTAGTGTGAGCTCCTACAATGAGCAGTTCTTC; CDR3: CASSGGVSVSSYNEQFF
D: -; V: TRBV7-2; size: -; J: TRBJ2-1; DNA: TGTGCCAGCAGCCGACTACCCGAATACAATGAGCAGTTCTTC; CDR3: CASSRLPEYNEQFF
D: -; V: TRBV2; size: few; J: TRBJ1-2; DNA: TGTGCCAGCAGTGACAGGGGCGAAATAGATGGCTACACCTTC; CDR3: CASSDRGEIDGYTF